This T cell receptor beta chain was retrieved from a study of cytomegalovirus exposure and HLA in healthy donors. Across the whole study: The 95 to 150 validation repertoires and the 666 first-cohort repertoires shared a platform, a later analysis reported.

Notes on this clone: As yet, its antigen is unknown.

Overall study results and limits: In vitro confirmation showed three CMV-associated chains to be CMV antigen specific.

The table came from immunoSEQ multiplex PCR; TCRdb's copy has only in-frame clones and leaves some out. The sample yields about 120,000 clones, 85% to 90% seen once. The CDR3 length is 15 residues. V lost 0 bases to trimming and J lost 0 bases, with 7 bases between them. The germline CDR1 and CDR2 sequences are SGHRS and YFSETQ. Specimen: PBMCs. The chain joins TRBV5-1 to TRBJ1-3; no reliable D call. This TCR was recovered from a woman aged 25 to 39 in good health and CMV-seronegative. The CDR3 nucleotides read TGCGCCAGCAGCTTGGACGGTACCTCTGGAAACACCATATATTTT. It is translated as CASSLDGTSGNTIYF.